The 8 T cell receptor beta chains reported below all come from one sample, sequenced in a study of blood T cell repertoires in COVID-19. Sequencing used immunoSEQ multiplex PCR; TCRdb keeps in-frame clones, though not all of them. Of about 300,000 clones in the sample, roughly 90% were seen once. Sequenced input: peripheral blood. The source of these receptors is a young man who had recovered from COVID-19.

CDR3 nucleotide sequence: TGTGCCAGCAGAGGGGTGTACTATGGCTACACCTTC. Residues: CASRGVYYGYTF. The J gene is TRBJ1-2, the V gene TRBV27, with D perhaps TRBD1 (5 bases). The CDR3 is made up of 12 amino acids. The V end was cut by 6 bases, the J end by 3 bases, with 8 bases between. The germline CDR1 and CDR2 sequences are MNHEY and SMNVEV (reference sequence).

Only one count was recorded for this clone. Here the CDR3 reads CASGDRGNTIYF. The CDR3 coding sequence is TGTGCCAGCGGAGACAGGGGGAACACCATATATTTT. V usage is TRBV6-6 and J usage is TRBJ1-3; TRBD1 matches at 9 bases. The CDR3 totals 12 residues. Trimming at V came to 8 bases and at J to 7 bases, leaving 3 bases not matched to a gene. The germline gives CDR1 MNHNY, CDR2 SVGAGI (reference sequence).

This clone was found a few times. V and J are TRBV11-2 and TRBJ2-7, with 11 positions matching TRBD2. The CDR3 is 15 residues long. Per the germline V gene, CDR1 is SGHAT and CDR2 is FQNNGV. Germline trimming cut 6 bases from V and 6 bases from J; bases unmatched to any gene: 10. CDR3 region: CASSFLASGRREQYF. The CDR3 DNA sequence: TGTGCCAGCAGTTTCCTCGCTAGCGGGAGGCGCGAGCAGTACTTC.

J is TRBJ1-5 and V is TRBV6-2 or TRBV6-3; 7 nucleotides agree with TRBD1. The CDR3 loop spans 16 amino acids. The germline V gene encodes CDR1 MNHEY and CDR2 SVGEGT. J was trimmed by 3 bases and V by 0 bases; bases with no gene match: 5. CDR3 DNA sequence: TGTGCCAGCAGTTACTCAGGGGGCGCCTCCAATCAGCCCCAGCATTTT. Amino acid sequence: CASSYSGGASNQPQHF.

The chain employs TRBV18 and TRBJ2-1; D is ambiguous. The CDR3 runs to 16 residues. V was cut by 1 base and J by 0 bases, with 10 bases left in between. CDR1 is KGHSH and CDR2 is LQKENI in the germline V gene. CDR3 DNA: TGTGCCAGCTCACCACGGTTGCCTAGCTCCTACAATGAGCAGTTCTTC. Translated, it gives CASSPRLPSSYNEQFF.

The count of this clone is one. The V and J genes are TRBV4-1 and TRBJ1-2; TRBD1 might be the D (5 bases). Trimming removed 1 base at V and 6 bases at J, with 15 bases between. The CDR3 runs 15 residues. Germline CDR1 and CDR2: MGHRA and YSYEKL. CDR3 sequence (DNA): TGCGCCAGCAGCCAAGTAGAGGTGACAGACAATGGCTACACCTTC. Protein product: CASSQVEVTDNGYTF.

This clone showed up just once. V usage is TRBV3-1 (or the pseudogene TRBV3-2) and J usage is TRBJ1-1; D is ambiguous. The CDR3 runs 14 residues. Germline V lookup: CDR1 LGHDT, CDR2 YNNKEL (reference sequence). Trimming shortened V by 1 base and J by 4 bases, and 10 bases separated the two germline ends. CDR3 coding DNA: TGTGCCAGCAGCCAAGTAGTAAGCGGCACTGAAGCTTTCTTT. The encoded protein is CASSQVVSGTEAFF.

The chain employs TRBV19 and TRBJ2-3; 10 bases match TRBD1. The V segment lost 6 bases and the J segment 1 base; nucleotides outside the gene matches: 7. CDR3 size: 16 residues. Per the germline V gene, CDR1 is LNHDA and CDR2 is SQIVND (reference sequence). CDR3 loop: CASRSTGTGGTDTQYF. In nucleotides, the CDR3 is TGTGCCAGTAGATCTACCGGGACAGGGGGCACAGATACGCAGTATTTT.